The entry that follows covers one T cell receptor beta chain sequence. What this receptor recognizes is not known. The sample holds no much larger clone one base away, and base qualities are not on file. One collaborating source in Seattle enrolled patients during active infection and followed them longitudinally through the course of disease. Each collaborating institution followed its own protocols to collect whole blood in K2EDTA tubes. For TCRbeta analysis, collaborator samples were shipped as frozen whole blood, as isolated PBMCs, or as DNA extracted from either sample type. TCRbeta CDR3 regions were amplified from genomic DNA by means of the immunoSEQ Assay, a bias-controlled multiplex PCR. The authors processed their data as follows. The number of nucleated cells in each sample was estimated from the amplification of reference gene primers within the assay. To quantify the absolute abundance of each unique TCRbeta CDR3 rearrangement, sequence reads were collapsed and filtered. For each sample, productive Simpson clonality was calculated by taking the square root of Simpson's diversity index across productive rearrangements. The table was pulled from immuneACCESS by TCRdb, which kept in-frame rearrangements only. Such tables lose some clones; where checked, under half of the loss comes from unresolved V genes, and the rest has no known cause. That table gives V, J and clone size, and the DNA gave D and trimming. Across this sample there are fewer than 700,000 clones, with 85% to 90% seen only once. Clones ranked in the top ten supply about 8.2% of the sample.

The sample originates from a study of blood T cell repertoires in COVID-19 (dated by TCRdb to about 2020). With regard to the full study: Samples from collaborators originated in the United States, Italy and Spain and spanned both the acute and convalescent phases of COVID-19. Where available, HLA class I and class II types were taken from metadata supplied by the sample provider and were not determined by assay-based typing. Deeply sampled blood TCRbeta repertoires from subjects exposed to, actively infected with, or recovered from COVID-19 were included in the dataset. The repertoires were made available in a free public database intended to serve as a resource for research on the immune response to SARS-CoV-2. The prospective study material was composed of cDNA or gDNA derived from T cells, B-cell-depleted T cells, or PBMCs. Sample metadata almost always included a de-identified subject ID, COVID-19 status, age in years and sex. Samples were obtained from the ongoing ImmuneRACE study (first 160 participants) and from some 1,300 subjects provided by 6 global collaborators.

The research as a whole found: How much clinical and demographic metadata was included differed by source and by participant, and the metadata was provided uncurated.

A distance of 11 bases separates the germline ends of V and J, which lose 5 bases and 7 bases respectively. There are 12 amino acids in the CDR3, from cysteine to phenylalanine inclusive. This entry keeps only the CDR3 DNA: 36 bases, framed from base 1. Sequences SGHNT (CDR1) and YENEEA (CDR2) are obtained from the germline V gene. The receptor comes from a woman aged 50 to 60 with COVID-19, enrolled during active disease. The source material was peripheral blood. The chain was built from TRBV11-3 and TRBJ2-5; the D gene lacks a confident call. The CDR3 corresponds to CASSRFGGTQYF. The DNA sequence is given as TGTGCCAGCAGCCGGTTCGGTGGGACCCAGTACTTC.